The 25 T cell receptor beta chains below all came from one sample that was sequenced in a study of blood T cells in healthy people across ages. The second PCR ran roughly 7 to 11 cycles with a sample-barcoded 5' primer and J-beta primers. TCRdb reanalysed the 5' RACE reads using MiXCR and keeps one entry per CDR3 protein. The sample carries roughly 700,000 distinct CDR3 sequences, 45% to 50% recorded once. Sample: blood. The receptors derive from a woman aged 60-70 years in good health.

The V gene is TRBV28, the J gene TRBJ2-3, with D unresolved. From germline, CDR1 is MDHEN and CDR2 SYDVKM. V lost 5 bases and J 4 bases, leaving 7 bases between the germline ends. There are 12 residues in the CDR3. CDR3: CASSPKADTQYF. As DNA, the CDR3 is TGTGCCAGCAGTCCGAAGGCAGATACGCAGTATTTT. Full variable domain (rest looked up from reference TRBV28 and TRBJ2-3): DVKVTQSSRYLVKRTGEKVFLECVQDMDHENMFWYRQDPGLGLRLIYFSYDVKMKEKGDIPEGYSVSREKKERFSLILESASTNQTSMYLCASSPKADTQYFGPGTRLTVL.

This rearrangement joins TRBV28 to TRBJ2-7; tentatively, D is TRBD1 or TRBD2 (5 bases each). V lost 5 bases and J 4 bases, leaving 21 bases between the germline ends. The CDR3 sequence is 16 residues long. CDR1 is MDHEN and CDR2 is SYDVKM in the germline V gene. The CDR3 nucleotides are TGTGCCAGCAGTGGGATGGGCAGGGCGGGCGGTTACGAGCAGTACTTC. Its translation: CASSGMGRAGGYEQYF.

This clonotype was seen more than once but under ten times. The V call is TRBV20-1, the J call TRBJ2-7; 10 positions match TRBD1. The CDR3 consists of 12 residues. Trimming removed 5 bases from V and 7 bases from J; junction bases left unmatched: 5. The germline gives CDR1 DFQATT, CDR2 SNEGSKA (reference sequence). This chain's CDR3 is CSALTGGKEQYF. CDR3 nucleotide sequence: TGCAGTGCTTTGACAGGGGGCAAGGAGCAGTACTTC.

The chain employs TRBV5-1 and TRBJ2-5; TRBD2 aligns across 7 bases. The last part of the DNA fits TRBJ2-7 better; the J call may be wrong. This CDR3 is 12 amino acids long. Per the germline V gene, CDR1 is SGHRS and CDR2 is YFSETQ. The CDR3 loop reads CASIFGRGEQYF. In DNA, the CDR3 is TGCGCCAGCATCTTTGGGAGGGGCGAGCAGTACTTC.

The chain recombines TRBV29-1 with TRBJ2-6, with a possible D match to TRBD2 (7 bases). Germline V gene lookup returns CDR1 SQVTM and CDR2 ANQGSEA. Trimming removed 8 bases at V and 0 bases at J, with 20 bases between. This CDR3 spans 17 amino acids. The CDR3 nucleotides are TGCAGCACCCAAGGGGGGGACTCCCCCTCTGGGGCCAACGTCCTGACTTTC. Its protein product is CSTQGGDSPSGANVLTF.

The chain employs TRBV7-9 and TRBJ2-6; D is uncertain. There are 18 residues in the CDR3. The germline gives CDR1 SEHNR, CDR2 FQNEAQ (reference sequence). Trimming took 4 bases from V and 1 from J, leaving 17 bases between them. CDR3 nucleotides: TGTGCCAGCAGCTCTCTCAGGCTGTCAAGGTCTGGGGCCAACGTCCTGACTTTC. Translating gives CASSSLRLSRSGANVLTF.

The chain combines TRBV7-7 with TRBJ1-4; no definite D call. Between the trimmed V and J ends, which lost 4 bases and 10 bases, there was a span of 13 bases. The CDR3 is 13 residues long. Germline CDR1 SSHAT, CDR2 FNYEAQ (reference sequence). The DNA for the CDR3 is TGTGCCAGCAGCTCCGACATGTCTGGAAAACTGTTTTTT. Translation: CASSSDMSGKLFF.

This chain uses TRBV7-3 with TRBJ1-6; tentatively, D is TRBD1 (5 bases). With 1 base removed from V and 7 bases from J, the gap between germline ends came to 11 bases. From germline, CDR1 is SGHTA and CDR2 FQGTGA. The length of the CDR3 is 15 residues. The CDR3: CASSLNTGTNSPLHF. The CDR3, as DNA: TGTGCCAGCAGCTTAAACACAGGCACCAATTCACCCCTCCACTTT.

This clonotype has just a few counts. The gene calls are TRBV7-9 and TRBJ1-2; D might be TRBD1 (5 bases). The CDR3 covers 14 residues. CDR1 and CDR2 (germline): SEHNR, FQNEAQ (reference sequence). Trimming took 6 bases from V and 3 from J, leaving 14 bases between them. The CDR3 spells CASSPGAGDYGYTF. CDR3 DNA sequence: TGTGCCAGCAGTCCAGGCGCGGGGGACTATGGCTACACCTTC.

This clonotype was observed a handful of times. CDR3 sequence reads: CASSQQRTAWDEQYF. CDR3 bases: TGTGCCAGCAGCCAACAAAGGACAGCATGGGACGAGCAGTACTTC. The chain couples TRBV14 to TRBJ2-5, with D possibly matching TRBD1 (6 bases). The last part of the DNA fits TRBJ2-7 better; the J call may be wrong. This CDR3 comprises 15 residues. CDR1 is SGHDN and CDR2 is FVKESK in the germline V gene.

The chain carries TRBV20-1 and TRBJ2-5; 10 bases match TRBD2. The junction had 13 bases not matched to a gene; V was cut back by 4 bases and J by 11 bases. Looked up from germline, CDR1 is DFQATT and CDR2 is SNEGSKA (reference sequence). This CDR3 contains 14 residues. The CDR3 DNA follows: TGCAGTGCTATAAGCGGGAGGGCCGGGAATGAGCAGTACTTC. It codes for CSAISGRAGNEQYF.

J is TRBJ2-2 and V is TRBV4-2; the D is unclear. V lost 1 base, J lost 6 bases, and 12 bases lay in between. The length of the CDR3 is 15 residues. CDR1 and CDR2 from the germline V gene are LGHNA and YNFKEQ. The CDR3 protein is CASSQAPQGPGELFF. The DNA for the CDR3 is TGTGCCAGCAGCCAAGCACCCCAAGGTCCCGGGGAGCTGTTTTTT.

The chain is built from TRBV5-1 and TRBJ2-5; 7 bases align to TRBD2. CDR3 length equals 16 residues. Germline loops: CDR1 SGHRS, CDR2 YFSETQ. Trimming removed 0 bases from V and 1 base from J; junction bases left unmatched: 6. The DNA for the CDR3 is TGCGCCAGCAGCTTGGAAATGGCTAGCGGCCAAGAGACCCAGTACTTC. It translates to CASSLEMASGQETQYF.

The chain has TRBV27 and TRBJ2-1, with 7 bases lining up with TRBD2. Germline CDR1 reads MNHEY; CDR2 reads SMNVEV (reference sequence). V shed 7 bases, J shed 6 bases, and the junction held 6 bases outside the gene matches. This CDR3 is built from 13 residues. For the CDR3, the DNA is TGTGCCAGCACCCGGCCGGGAGGCAATGAGCAGTTCTTC. Translated: CASTRPGGNEQFF.

This chain uses TRBV5-1 with TRBJ2-2; tentatively, D is TRBD2 (5 bases). From germline, CDR1 is SGHRS and CDR2 YFSETQ. Trimming removed 7 bases from V and 1 base from J, with 17 bases in between. This CDR3 region has 16 residues. The CDR3 DNA sequence: TGCGCCAGCCTCCCCCTAGCTGGAGGGAACACCGGGGAGCTGTTTTTT. Its translation is CASLPLAGGNTGELFF.

A note on this clonotype: Germline and junction disagree at one end, which may indicate a read error. The genes are TRBV20-1 and TRBJ2-1, with 16 bases fitting TRBD2. This CDR3 region has 18 residues. Germline-derived CDR1 and CDR2 are DFQATT and SNEGSKA (reference sequence). Here the CDR3 reads CSARGTSGRAPTYKEQFF. The CDR3 bases are TGCAGTGCTAGGGGGACTAGCGGGAGGGCCCCTACTTACAAAGAGCAGTTCTTC.

The V call is TRBV7-9, the J call TRBJ1-1; D possibly corresponds to TRBD1 (6 bases). The CDR3 runs to 15 residues. Looked up from germline, CDR1 is SEHNR and CDR2 is FQNEAQ (reference sequence). Trimming removed 8 bases at V and 2 bases at J, with 18 bases between. The CDR3 protein is CASGPGGRGNTEAFF. The CDR3, as DNA: TGTGCCAGCGGGCCGGGCGGCAGGGGAAACACTGAAGCTTTCTTT.

V usage is TRBV5-1 and J usage is TRBJ2-5; D is unclear. Germline CDR1 and CDR2: SGHRS and YFSETQ. V was pared by 0 bases and J by 2 bases, with 8 bases between. The CDR3 is 14 amino acids. The chain's CDR3 is CASSLVPIQETQYF. Written as DNA, the CDR3 is TGCGCCAGCAGCTTGGTTCCGATTCAAGAGACCCAGTACTTC.

This chain links TRBV7-2 with TRBJ1-5, with D perhaps TRBD1 (5 bases). The CDR3 has 19 amino acids. The V end was cut by 2 bases, the J end by 2 bases, with 22 bases between. Germline V CDR1 and CDR2: SGHTA, FQGNSA. The CDR3 loop is CASSLFIPAGKQGNQPQHF. Written as DNA, the CDR3 is TGTGCCAGCAGCTTATTTATTCCCGCAGGGAAACAGGGCAATCAGCCCCAGCATTTT.

V usage is TRBV6-2 or TRBV6-3 and J usage is TRBJ2-4; the match to TRBD2 covers 7 bases. The J call may be incorrect, as the DNA end agrees better with TRBJ2-5. The CDR3 length is 13 residues. The germline gives CDR1 MNHEY, CDR2 SVGEGT. CDR3 loop: CASSYDGGETQYF. In DNA, the CDR3 is TGTGCCAGCAGTTACGACGGGGGGGAGACCCAGTACTTC.

The chain has TRBV20-1 and TRBJ2-7; the D call may be TRBD1 or TRBD2 (5 bases each). The J call may be wrong; the DNA end is better matched by TRBJ2-5. The CDR3 has 16 amino acids. Germline CDR1 is DFQATT and CDR2 is SNEGSKA (reference sequence). The CDR3 nucleotides read TGCAGTGCTAGAGAGTTGCTTAGCGTGGGGCAAAAGACCCAGTACTTC. Encoded protein: CSARELLSVGQKTQYF.

This clonotype has a single count. V is TRBV2 and J is TRBJ1-6, with no clear D. Germline CDR1 and CDR2: SNHLY and FYNNEI. The CDR3 is 15 amino acids. The ends were cut back, 6 bases at V and 0 bases at J, with 9 bases in the middle. CDR3 DNA: TGTGCCAGCAGCCCCTTTAGCTCCTATAATTCACCCCTCCACTTT. Translated: CASSPFSSYNSPLHF. The whole variable domain, filled in from reference TRBV2 and TRBJ1-6, reads EPEVTQTPSHQVTQMGQEVILRCVPISNHLYFYWYRQILGQKVEFLVSFYNNEISEKSEIFDDQFSVERPDGSNFTLKIRSTKLEDSAMYFCASSPFSSYNSPLHFGNGTRLTVT.

For this clonotype: A read error may produce the germline difference seen at one junction end. The chain carries TRBV7-9 and TRBJ1-4, with TRBD1 as a possible D gene (6 bases). CDR1 SEHNR and CDR2 FQNEAQ come from the germline V gene (reference sequence). The CDR3 extends over 14 amino acids. The CDR3 is CASSRQATNEKPFF. The CDR3, as DNA: TGTGCCAGCAGTCGACAGGCAACTAATGAAAAACCGTTTTTT. Variable domain in full (rest from reference TRBV7-9 and TRBJ1-4): DTGVSQNPRHKITKRGQNVTFRCDPISEHNRLYWYRQTLGQGPEFLTYFQNEAQLEKSRLLSDRFSAERPKGSFSTLEIQRTEQGDSAMYLCASSRQATNEKPFFGSGTQLSVL.

A single count supports this clonotype. This chain connects TRBV25-1 to TRBJ1-2; TRBD1 matches 12 bases. This CDR3 is 15 amino acids long. V lost 8 bases, J lost 3 bases, and 7 bases stayed unmatched. Germline CDR1 and CDR2: MGHDK and SYGVNS. CDR3 region: CASGSGTGGDYGYTF. CDR3 DNA: TGTGCCAGCGGATCCGGGACAGGGGGCGACTATGGCTACACCTTC.

Comments on this clonotype: One end of the junction does not line up with germline, which may come from a read error. V is TRBV4-1 and J is TRBJ2-4; D unresolved. The germline CDR1 and CDR2 sequences are MGHRA and YSYEKL. This CDR3 has 16 residues. CDR3 sequence reads: CARSQVPGLAKNIQYF. For the CDR3, the DNA is TGCGCCAGGAGCCAAGTGCCGGGTCTAGCCAAAAACATTCAGTACTTC.